The 11 T cell receptor beta chains below come from one sample, sequenced in a study of beta chain features in type 1 diabetes. Study conclusions and caveats: Type 1 diabetes patients showed a moderate but significant shortening of TCRB CDR3s in all four CD4+ subsets.

Reverse transcription of all isolated RNA meant that expressed TCRB transcripts were sequenced. Assay: immunoSEQ multiplex PCR; the TCRdb copy retains only in-frame clones and omits some. The sample shows 150,000 to 190,000 clones, 10% of them seen only once. The antigens these receptors bind are not known. Material for sequencing was central memory CD4+ T cells from blood. These TCRs come from a man younger than 40 with type 1 diabetes.

This chain links TRBV29-1 with TRBJ2-3, with TRBD2 matching over 11 bases. Losses at the gene ends were 5 bases for V and 2 bases for J; bases not matched to a gene: 3. Germline-derived CDR1 and CDR2 are SQVTM and ANQGSEA. This CDR3 has 14 residues. The CDR3 protein is CSVLAGGDTDTQYF. The CDR3, as DNA: TGCAGCGTTCTAGCGGGAGGAGACACAGATACGCAGTATTTT.

CDR3 sequence reads: CSVGTSLGEQFF. The CDR3 bases are TGCAGCGTCGGCACATCCCTAGGTGAGCAGTTCTTC. V usage is TRBV29-1 and J usage is TRBJ2-1; D call uncertain. The CDR3 runs 12 residues. Trimming took off 6 bases at V and 9 bases at J, with 15 bases between the two ends. Germline CDR1 is SQVTM and CDR2 is ANQGSEA.

The chain uses TRBV18 and TRBJ1-2, with D perhaps matching TRBD1 (6 bases). The CDR3 spans 15 residues. The germline V gene has CDR1 KGHSH and CDR2 LQKENI. The germline V and J ends were trimmed by 3 bases and 3 bases, with 14 bases remaining between them. The CDR3 here is CASSPAGANYYGYTF. CDR3 DNA sequence: TGTGCCAGCTCACCGGCGGGGGCGAATTACTATGGCTACACCTTC.

This clone was counted a few times. V is TRBV2 and J is TRBJ2-1, with D possibly matching TRBD2 (5 bases). The CDR3 runs to 14 residues. Germline V lookup: CDR1 SNHLY, CDR2 FYNNEI. V was clipped by 3 bases and J by 0 bases, with 6 bases between them. The CDR3 loop reads CASSDEGSYNEQFF. CDR3 DNA: TGTGCCAGCAGTGACGAGGGCTCCTACAATGAGCAGTTCTTC.

There are a few counts of this clone. This chain uses TRBV7-3 with TRBJ2-1; no firm D call. This CDR3 has 13 residues. V was trimmed by 2 bases and J by 6 bases, leaving 8 bases between them. Germline values: CDR1 SGHTA, CDR2 FQGTGA. CDR3 in DNA: TGTGCCAGCAGCTTATCCCCGGGCAATGAGCAGTTCTTC. It translates to CASSLSPGNEQFF.

This clone has a handful of counts. V gene TRBV15 combines with J gene TRBJ2-3; D uncertain. The CDR3 consists of 13 residues. V lost 0 bases, J lost 6 bases, and 7 bases lay in between. The germline gives CDR1 LNHNV, CDR2 YYDKDF (reference sequence). The CDR3 nucleotides are TGTGCCACCAGCAGAGATCGTGCGGATACGCAGTATTTT. Its protein product is CATSRDRADTQYF.

The chain couples TRBV18 to TRBJ2-7; 7 nucleotides agree with TRBD2. CDR1 is KGHSH and CDR2 is LQKENI in the germline V gene. Trimming at V came to 8 bases and at J to 3 bases, leaving 7 bases not matched to a gene. CDR3 length: 13 amino acids. CDR3 nucleotide sequence: TGTGCCAGCCACGGTGGCGGGAGCTACGAGCAGTACTTC. It codes for CASHGGGSYEQYF. Combining the CDR3 with reference TRBV18 and TRBJ2-7 gives the whole variable domain NAGVMQNPRHLVRRRGQEARLRCSPMKGHSHVYWYRQLPEEGLKFMVYLQKENIIDESGMPKERFSAEFPKEGPSILRIQQVVRGDSAAYFCASHGGGSYEQYFGPGTRLTVT.

This sequence joins TRBV7-2 and TRBJ1-2; D call uncertain. The V gene's germline CDR1 is SGHTA and CDR2 FQGNSA. The ends were cut back, 1 base at V and 7 bases at J, with 10 bases in the middle. This CDR3 has 13 amino acids. The CDR3 region has the DNA TGTGCCAGCAGCTTAGAATCTACAGCTGGCTACACCTTC. Translation gives CASSLESTAGYTF.

The rearrangement uses TRBV6-6 and TRBJ2-2; D may be TRBD1 (6 bases). Looked up from germline, CDR1 is MNHNY and CDR2 is SVGAGI (reference sequence). V lost 5 bases to trimming and J lost 9 bases, with 16 bases between them. The CDR3 loop spans 14 amino acids. The CDR3 spells CASSVEQGIRELFF. The CDR3 DNA reads as TGTGCCAGCAGTGTAGAACAGGGAATCAGGGAGCTGTTTTTT.

This clone has only a few counts. This chain uses TRBV30 with TRBJ1-4; no firm D call. Trimming removed 1 base from V and 5 bases from J, with 14 bases in between. In germline, CDR1 is GTSNPN, CDR2 SVGIG (reference sequence). The CDR3 spans 15 residues. This CDR3 is CAWSARVWQNEKLFF. As DNA, the CDR3 is TGTGCCTGGAGTGCCCGGGTGTGGCAGAATGAAAAACTGTTTTTT.

The chain employs TRBV7-3 and TRBJ2-5; 8 bases are a match to TRBD1. V lost 2 bases, J lost 5 bases, and 16 bases stayed unmatched. Germline CDR1 is SGHTA and CDR2 is FQGTGA. The CDR3 has 18 residues. In nucleotides, the CDR3 is TGTGCCAGCAGCTTAGGGGGGACAGGCCTTCCCTCGGCGGAGACCCAGTACTTC. Translating gives CASSLGGTGLPSAETQYF.